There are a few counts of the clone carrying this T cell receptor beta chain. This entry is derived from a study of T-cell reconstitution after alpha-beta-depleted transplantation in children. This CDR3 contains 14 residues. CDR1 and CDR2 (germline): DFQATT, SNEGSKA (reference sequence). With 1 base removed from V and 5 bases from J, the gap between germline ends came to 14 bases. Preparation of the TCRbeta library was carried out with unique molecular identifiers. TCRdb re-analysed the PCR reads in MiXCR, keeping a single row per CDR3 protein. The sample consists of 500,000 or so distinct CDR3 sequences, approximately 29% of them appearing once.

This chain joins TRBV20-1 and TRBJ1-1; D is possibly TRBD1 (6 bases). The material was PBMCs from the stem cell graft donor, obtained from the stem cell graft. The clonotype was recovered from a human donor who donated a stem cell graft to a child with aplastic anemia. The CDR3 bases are TGCAGTGCTAGAGTGAGGGGGGCTTGGACTGAAGCTTTCTTT. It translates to CSARVRGAWTEAFF.